This T cell receptor (beta chain) originates from a study of blood T cells in healthy people across ages. The V end lost 5 bases, the J end lost 6 bases, and 14 bases lay between the germline ends. CDR1 is SGHAT, CDR2 FQNNGV, per germline. This CDR3 comprises 14 residues. The authors ran a second PCR of about 6 to 11 cycles using a sample-barcoded 5' primer and a J-beta primer mix. From the 5' RACE reads, TCRdb called clonotypes with MiXCR, one entry per CDR3 protein. The table records more than 650,000 distinct CDR3 sequences, about 26% of them present only once. These same data were also listed under a study on T cells of mothers and their children.

The J gene is TRBJ1-5, the V gene TRBV11-2; tentatively, D is TRBD1 (6 bases). This TCR was sampled from a boy between 5 and 17 years old in good health. Sequencing was carried out using blood. CDR3 nucleotide sequence: TGTGCCAGCAGCCTTCGGGGGGGCAGTCAGCCCCAGCATTTT. It is translated as CASSLRGGSQPQHF.